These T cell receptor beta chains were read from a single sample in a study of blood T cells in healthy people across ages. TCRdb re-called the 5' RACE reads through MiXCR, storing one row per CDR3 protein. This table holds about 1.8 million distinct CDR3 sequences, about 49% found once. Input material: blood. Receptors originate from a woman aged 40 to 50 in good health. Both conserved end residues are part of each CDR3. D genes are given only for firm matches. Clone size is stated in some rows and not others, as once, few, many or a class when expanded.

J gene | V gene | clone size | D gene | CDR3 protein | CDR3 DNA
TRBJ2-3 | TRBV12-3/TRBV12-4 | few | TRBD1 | CASSIRTGGDTQYF | TGTGCCAGCAGTATAAGGACAGGTGGAGATACGCAGTATTTT
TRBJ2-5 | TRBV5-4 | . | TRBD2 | CASSPPGREETQYF | TGTGCCAGCAGCCCCCCGGGGAGGGAAGAGACCCAGTACTTC
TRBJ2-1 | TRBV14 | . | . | CASSQGSGVTQFF | TGTGCCAGCAGCCAAGGCTCAGGGGTAACCCAGTTCTTC
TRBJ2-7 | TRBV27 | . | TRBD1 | CASSSWDRGDEQYF | TGTGCCAGCAGCTCCTGGGACAGGGGGGACGAGCAGTACTTC
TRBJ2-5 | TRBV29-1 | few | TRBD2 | CSVKGQGEVTSGGPQETQYF | TGCAGCGTCAAAGGACAGGGGGAGGTGACTAGCGGGGGGCCTCAAGAGACCCAGTACTTC
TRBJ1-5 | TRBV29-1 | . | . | CSVGQGRDQPQHF | TGCAGCGTTGGCCAGGGGAGGGATCAGCCCCAGCATTTT
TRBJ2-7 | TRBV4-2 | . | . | CASSQEHRAYEQYF | TGTGCCAGCAGCCAAGAGCACAGGGCCTACGAGCAGTACTTC
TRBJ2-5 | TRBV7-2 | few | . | CASSSHGRFGAQETQYF | TGTGCCAGCAGCTCGCACGGGAGATTCGGGGCTCAAGAGACCCAGTACTTC
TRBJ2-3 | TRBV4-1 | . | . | CASSQEFPSTDAQYF | TGCGCCAGCAGCCAAGAGTTCCCAAGCACAGATGCGCAGTATTTT
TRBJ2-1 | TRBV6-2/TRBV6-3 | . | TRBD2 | CASRELAGGPEQFF | TGTGCCAGCAGGGAACTAGCGGGGGGGCCAGAGCAGTTCTTC
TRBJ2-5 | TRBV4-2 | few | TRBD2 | CASSQDWSGGAETQYF | TGTGCCAGCAGCCAAGATTGGAGCGGGGGGGCGGAGACCCAGTACTTC
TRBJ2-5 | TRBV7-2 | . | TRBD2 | CASRPGTSGEETQYF | TGTGCCAGCAGGCCAGGGACTAGCGGGGAAGAGACCCAGTACTTC